This T cell receptor beta chain was found in a study of T-cell memory formation after mild COVID-19. Whole-study results and caveats: Among contracting clones, CD4+ were mainly CM/EM and CD8+ enriched in EMRA.

TCRdb independently ran MiXCR on the 5' RACE reads; one entry per CDR3 protein. Here the sample spans about 150,000 distinct CDR3 sequences, 14% being singletons. Comments on this clonotype: The antigen is unknown.

CDR1 LNHDA and CDR2 SQIVND come from the germline V gene (reference sequence). The CDR3 consists of 15 residues. Trimming took 5 bases from V and 2 from J; bases not matched to a gene: 5. This sequence originates from an adult woman who had mild COVID-19 (a few samples of this study predate the infection). Cell type and time point are not known. The genes are TRBV19 and TRBJ2-3, with 9 bases lining up with TRBD2. Sequenced input: PBMCs or a T cell subset sorted from them (not recorded which). CDR3 protein: CASSSRGGVTDTQYF. The CDR3 DNA is TGTGCCAGTAGTTCGCGGGGGGGCGTCACAGATACGCAGTATTTT.